This TCR beta chain comes out of a study of cytomegalovirus exposure and HLA in healthy donors. Study-wide results and limits: Judged likely to be a sequencing artifact was a cluster of highly shared sequence variants. Confirmation in vitro established that a few CMV-associated chains were specific for CMV antigens. Compared with the approximately 670-donor mean, an Asian-associated ancestry cluster reportedly had fewer N-insertions, according to a later analysis.

V shed 4 bases and J 3 bases; nucleotides not matched to a gene: 7. The CDR3 length is 16 residues. From germline, CDR1 is SGHRS and CDR2 YFSETQ. PCR primers comprised 60 Vbeta and 13 Jbeta primers. Measured with immunoSEQ multiplex PCR; TCRdb has only the in-frame clones, and not every one. The sample has under 200,000 clones; 70% to 80% are singletons. This clone was detected once. Its target is unknown. The V call is TRBV5-1, the J call TRBJ2-7; 13 positions match TRBD2. The clonotype comes from a woman aged 45-65 years in good health and CMV-seronegative. Material: PBMCs. This CDR3 reads CASSEGLAGLNYEQYF. CDR3 sequence (DNA): TGCGCCAGCAGCGAGGGACTAGCGGGGTTGAACTACGAGCAGTACTTC. Drawing the rest from reference TRBV5-1 and TRBJ2-7, the complete variable domain is KAGVTQTPRYLIKTRGQQVTLSCSPISGHRSVSWYQQTPGQGLQFLFEYFSETQRNKGNFPGRFSGRQFSNSRSEMNVSTLELGDSALYLCASSEGLAGLNYEQYFGPGTRLTVT.